This TCR beta chain is from a study of cytomegalovirus exposure and HLA in healthy donors (dated 2017 in TCRdb). For the study in its entirety: In an earlier analysis of 450 to 750 of the donors, 250 to 300 Gb of sequence data and some 120 million unique TCR beta sequences from approximately 180 million T cells were reported. About 330 gigabases of sequencing data and around 85 million unique TCR sequences made up an early release that covered 500 to 700 HLA-typed donors. Of the roughly 430 genotyped donors, roughly 85% fell in the genetic ancestry cluster associated with self-reported Caucasian donors. The aim of the study was to test whether cataloging public T cell receptors could identify signatures of past pathogen exposure. The T cell repertoires of several hundred subjects were profiled by immunosequencing and related to cytomegalovirus serostatus. Besides the first cohort of 666 subjects, a separate validation cohort made up of some 110 different subjects was used. High-throughput TCR immunosequencing, statistical association of individual TCRs with disease status, and machine learning were combined to predict cytomegalovirus infection status. In a later analysis, previously published TCR beta repertoires from 550 to 700 donors were re-analyzed and high-resolution HLA genotyping was added so that TCR occurrence patterns could be studied. In the later analysis, no new phenotypic data were used to find candidate immune exposures; instead, reliance was placed on TCR beta sequences and their occurrence across donors. An earlier analysis of 500 to 750 of the donors applied high-throughput TCR beta sequencing to assess whether each TCR beta V gene segment acted as functional or pseudogenic. Donor age, sex, ethnicity and CMV serostatus were collected together with the repertoire data. A later genetic analysis used genome-wide SNP genotypes for 398 of the 666 donors, treating that subset as a discovery cohort. Every repertoire in the discovery cohort had been generated on one and the same sequencing platform. HLA typing covered class I and class II loci at four-digit resolution. Typing coverage varied by locus: about 629-640 donors for A, B, C, DRB1 and DQB1; more than 500 for DQA1; over 600 for DPA1; approximately 450 for DPB1. Because of strong linkage in the cohort, roughly five DR-DQ haplotypes were treated as single units for association and clustering. Among 398 genotyped donors of the cohort, an average of around 240,000 unique TCR beta nucleotide sequences were sequenced per donor, roughly a sixth of them non-productive. What the work shows at the level of the full study, not this receptor alone: According to a later genetic analysis, donors in an Asian-associated ancestry cluster had fewer N-insertions in productive TCRs than the roughly 700-donor mean. In vitro tests confirmed that three of the cytomegalovirus-associated TCR beta chains recognize cytomegalovirus antigens. A later analysis found that most CMV-associated TCR beta chains appeared HLA-restricted, with HLA associations seemingly driven largely by CMV exposure. In both the original and validation cohorts, the classifier was reported to diagnose cytomegalovirus status with high specificity and sensitivity. A cluster of highly shared sequence variants was judged likely to be a technical artifact of the sequencing pipeline. According to a later analysis, TCR association rates differed among HLA loci, with DRB1 alleles showing the most associated TCRs and HLA-C alleles showing the fewest. According to a later analysis, parvovirus B19, influenza, CMV and Epstein-Barr virus appeared linked to several top co-occurrence clusters. This cohort had only TCR beta chains sequenced, and the lack of alpha or paired-chain data limited which features could be detected. In an earlier analysis of about 550 of the donors, most TCR beta V segments were observed in productive rearrangements about 87% or about 30% of the time, broadly matching IMGT annotations. Because the 87-base-pair reads could not distinguish some IMGT-functional V segments, including TRBV6-2 and TRBV6-3, those segments were excluded. Most TCR sequences were observed very rarely across donors, whereas some public TCRs were present in many individuals. A further reported finding was that TCR beta sequences accurately predicted the HLA-A and HLA-B alleles for most subjects in the first cohort. Because HLA typing was unavailable for some donors at each locus, only the typed subset was used in association tests. A later analysis associated approximately 17,000 TCR beta sequences with specific HLA alleles at a false discovery rate of 0.05. When HLA alleles, especially DR and DQ, strongly co-occurred, TCR associations were difficult to assign to individual alleles. Linkage disequilibrium might explain the correlated functional status among segregating V segments, but an unknown experimental factor could not be excluded. The study gave a list of about 160 TCR beta chains associated with cytomegalovirus. The authors suggested that the approach could potentially be generalized to other disease states and immunological phenotypes. About 15 rarely observed V segments, including chromosome 9 orphons, were excluded from the earlier analysis of some 590 of the donors because counts were too low. In a later analysis, HLA-associated TCR beta chains showed more clonal expansion and lower generation probabilities than non-associated chains that were equally common. Presence/absence analyses assumed roughly uniform sequencing depth across donors, an assumption that may not hold. CMV serostatus was the only immune exposure information available for the cohort. V-gene and J-gene trimming of TCR beta chains was associated with a missense DCLRE1C variant in a later genetic analysis, and the association was replicated in an independent cohort.

Worth noting for this clone: Its antigen target is currently unknown. Per-base qualities were not stored, and no clone one base away is much larger.

The cohort comprised some 680 healthy bone marrow donors. All cohort members were sampled while nominally healthy, although unrecorded immune exposures were likely present. The donor tested CMV seronegative and was one of the 352 seronegative cohort members. Every donor gave a peripheral blood sample, and the peripheral blood mononuclear cells from that sample were used for TCR beta sequencing. Genomic DNA extraction from the blood cell samples was performed with the Qiagen DNeasy Blood Extraction Kit. Libraries came from the immunoSEQ multiplex PCR assay. For the multiplex PCR, a mixture combining 60 forward primers for TCR Vbeta segments and 13 reverse primers for TCR Jbeta segments was used. Amplification of the CDR3 region of rearranged TCR beta genes was performed with a multiplex PCR assay on genomic DNA. The Illumina HiSeq System was used to sequence the amplified TCR beta libraries as 87-base-pair reads. As for the original processing: A later analysis tallied 75 million to 95 million unique TCR beta chains across the 666 repertoires, and approximately 9.9 million of those chains were shared by two or more donors. To remove PCR and sequencing errors, raw reads were error-corrected and collapsed into unique sequences using a nearest-neighbor algorithm that merged closely related sequences. V, D and J gene segments were assigned by aligning CDR3 sequences to IMGT reference sequences. For a sequence to be retained, at least a six-nucleotide match to both a V gene segment and a J gene segment was required. A rearrangement was called productive if the CDR3 had no stop codons and remained in frame with V and J, and every other rearrangement was called non-productive. CDR3 was defined by IMGT convention, running from the second conserved V-encoded cysteine to the conserved J-encoded phenylalanine. Sequences without an unambiguous match to a single V gene segment were excluded from the earlier analysis of 450 to 750 of the donors. An earlier analysis of several hundred of the donors called V segments functional above 56.7% productive rearrangements and segregating when the between-donor standard deviation exceeded 5%. A statistical classification framework was built to diagnose cytomegalovirus status from the catalog of TCR beta chain sequences. V and J gene assignment, in a later analysis, came from comparing TCR nucleotide sequences with IMGT/GENE-DB human TR gene sequences. In a later analysis, CDR3 sequences and most-parsimonious VDJ recombination scenarios were assigned using the TCRdist pipeline. In a later analysis, each TCR beta chain was defined by its CDR3 amino acid sequence together with its V-gene family, and reads lacking a unique V-gene family were excluded. As a way to deal with suspected cross-contamination and a sequencing artifact, a later analysis dropped 640 or so nucleotide sequences that were highly shared and had low generation probability. In a later analysis, a clonal expansion index was calculated for each public chain from normalized within-repertoire ranks of inferred template counts. In a later analysis, generation probabilities were computed with a VDJ recombination model fitted to out-of-frame rearrangements, and the resulting probabilities were checked against IGoR. Hypergeometric tests were used in a later analysis to score TCR-TCR, TCR-HLA and TCR-CMV co-occurrence, with a repertoire-size bias correction applied to the TCR pairs. False discovery rates were estimated in a later analysis by permuting HLA or CMV assignments 20 times. In a later analysis, co-occurring TCRs were grouped using DBSCAN, with TCRdist sequence similarity added in when clustering inside HLA-allele-positive subsets. For co-occurrence clustering, repertoires with fewer than 30,000 or more than 120,000 public chains were excluded, along with five repertoires with anomalous nucleotide sharing. The table comes from immuneACCESS by way of TCRdb, which keeps in-frame sequences with V and J called. Part of the clones is missing from these tables; in studies checked, under half for an unresolved V gene and the rest for unknown reasons. From that table come the V and J calls and clone size; the DNA was used to work out D and trimming. This sample gives fewer than 250,000 clones in total; over 70% of them show up just once. Clones ranked in the top ten supply 0.71% of the sample.

Taken from the germline V gene, the CDR1 and CDR2 loops are MGHRA and YSYEKL. V is trimmed back by 3 bases and J by 5 bases, and the junction contains 20 bases that no gene match accounts for. CDR3 length: 19 amino acids, cysteine to phenylalanine. Only the CDR3 part of the read is kept: 57 bases, read in frame from the first base. The chain is made from TRBV4-1 and TRBJ1-1, and 8 bases in between align with TRBD1. Material for sequencing was PBMCs. The sequence was obtained from a boy aged 2 to 10 in good health and CMV-seronegative. Here is the DNA: TGCGCCAGCAGCCACTCCCCCCGCCGGACAGGGCAACCAACAACTGAAGCTTTCTTT. Its amino acids are CASSHSPRRTGQPTTEAFF.